These T cell receptor beta chains were read from a single sample in a study of cytomegalovirus exposure and HLA in healthy donors. Only in-frame clones appear in the TCRdb table, and some are missing; sequencing was by immunoSEQ multiplex PCR. The table lists around 100,000 clones, 70% of them singletons. Sequencing input: PBMCs. The receptors here all came from a man aged 40-50 years in good health and CMV-seropositive. CDR3s include the opening cysteine and the closing phenylalanine or tryptophan. D genes are given only for firm matches. Clone size appears in some rows only: once, few, many, or a class for an expanded clone.

>TRBV30|.|TRBJ2-6|.
TGTGCCTGGAAACTAGACGCTGGGGCCAACGTCCTGACTTTC
CAWKLDAGANVLTF
>TRBV10-3|.|TRBJ2-7|TRBD1
TGTGCCATCAGTGAAGGTGGGACAGGGGAGTCCTACGAGCAGTACTTC
CAISEGGTGESYEQYF
>TRBV6-5|.|TRBJ2-2|.
TGTGCCAGCAGTTACAAGGGGGTCGGGGAGCTGTTTTTT
CASSYKGVGELFF
>TRBV7-9|.|TRBJ2-2|.
TGTGCCAGCAGCTTAGCGCTTGGCTTCTCCGGGGAGCTGTTTTTT
CASSLALGFSGELFF
>TRBV30|.|TRBJ1-5|.
TGTGCCTGGAGTGTCACAGGAGATCAGCCCCAGCATTTT
CAWSVTGDQPQHF
>TRBV9|medium-sized|TRBJ1-1|TRBD1
TGTGCCAGCAGCGGAGGACAGGGGGCGAACACTGAAGCTTTCTTT
CASSGGQGANTEAFF
>TRBV30|.|TRBJ2-1|.
TGTGCCTGGAGCAGGGATCTCGACCTCTACAATGAGCAGTTCTTC
CAWSRDLDLYNEQFF
>TRBV18|.|TRBJ2-7|TRBD1
TGTGCCAGCTCACCATCCGGACAGGGACGTACCTACGAGCAGTACTTC
CASSPSGQGRTYEQYF
>TRBV5-4|.|TRBJ2-2|TRBD1
TGTGCCAGCAGCACCGGACAGGGGGCCGGGGAGCTGTTTTTT
CASSTGQGAGELFF
>TRBV9|.|TRBJ2-7|TRBD2
TGTGCCAGCTCCCCCGGGACTAGCTCCTACGAGCAGTACTTC
CASSPGTSSYEQYF
>TRBV7-9|.|TRBJ2-5|.
TGTGCCAGCAGCTTGCCGTTGGGGCTAGGGGAGACCCAGTACTTC
CASSLPLGLGETQYF
>TRBV6-5|.|TRBJ2-3|.
TGTGCCAGCAGCCATGACCGCGGGAACGCAGATACGCAGTATTTT
CASSHDRGNADTQYF
>TRBV28|.|TRBJ2-5|.
TGTGCCAGCAGTATGTCAGGCCTCCGGGGTCGACAAGAGACCCAGTACTTC
CASSMSGLRGRQETQYF
>TRBV29-1|.|TRBJ2-3|.
TGCAGCGTTATTTTGGGTTGGAGGAGCACAGATACGCAGTATTTT
CSVILGWRSTDTQYF
>TRBV5-4|.|TRBJ2-1|TRBD2
TGTGCCAGCAGCTTGGTAGCGGGAGGGCCCATCAATGAGCAGTTCTTC
CASSLVAGGPINEQFF
>TRBV6-5|.|TRBJ2-1|TRBD2
TGTGCCAGCAGTCAGACTAGCGGGAGGTCAAATGAGCAGTTCTTC
CASSQTSGRSNEQFF
>TRBV25-1|.|TRBJ2-1|TRBD2
TGTGCCAGCAGTGAATACGGCGGGAGGGGACATGAGCAGTTCTTC
CASSEYGGRGHEQFF
>TRBV7-2|.|TRBJ2-5|.
TGTGCCAGCAGCTTAGTAGCGCCTCAAGAGACCCAGTACTTC
CASSLVAPQETQYF
>TRBV4-1|.|TRBJ2-1|.
TGCGCCAGCAGCCAAGCGACAGACTACAATGAGCAGTTCTTC
CASSQATDYNEQFF
>TRBV5-1|.|TRBJ2-7|TRBD2
TGCGCCAGCAGCTGGACCTTAGCGGGAGGCTCCTACGAGCAGTACTTC
CASSWTLAGGSYEQYF
>TRBV7-2|once|TRBJ2-1|.
TGTGCCAGCAGCCAGAGCGGCCTTGTATACAATGAGCAGTTCTTC
CASSQSGLVYNEQFF
>TRBV27|.|TRBJ1-2|TRBD1
TGTGCCAGCAGTCGGGACAGGAACTATGGCTACACCTTC
CASSRDRNYGYTF
>TRBV6-5|few|TRBJ2-1|TRBD2
TGTGCCAGCAGTTACCCGGGGACTAGCGGGACGCACGAGCAGTTCTTC
CASSYPGTSGTHEQFF
>TRBV2|.|TRBJ2-2|TRBD2
TGTGCCAGCAGTGAATGGGTGAGCGGGAGCGGCGGGGAGCTGTTTTTT
CASSEWVSGSGGELFF
>TRBV10-1|.|TRBJ2-7|.
TGCGCCAGCAGTGAGTCGGACACAACCTACGAGCAGTACTTC
CASSESDTTYEQYF
>TRBV27|.|TRBJ2-1|.
TGTGCCAGCACCCAGGGCGACTGGACCCTCAATGAGCAGTTCTTC
CASTQGDWTLNEQFF
>TRBV12-5|.|TRBJ2-5|.
TGTGCTAGTGGGCGCCAAGAGACCCAGTACTTC
CASGRQETQYF
>TRBV6-6|.|TRBJ1-1|.
TGTGCCAGCAGTTACGTCGGGGGGCGAGGGACTGAAGCTTTCTTT
CASSYVGGRGTEAFF
>TRBV30|.|TRBJ1-5|TRBD1
TGTGCCTTCCAAGGGACAGACTCCAATCAGCCCCAGCATTTT
CAFQGTDSNQPQHF
>TRBV30|.|TRBJ1-5|.
TGTGCCTGGAGTGGCAAGACAGCCAGCAATCAGCCCCAGCATTTT
CAWSGKTASNQPQHF
>TRBV29-1|once|TRBJ2-3|TRBD2
TGCAGCGTTGGGGGAGCGGGAGTGGCAGATACGCAGTATTTT
CSVGGAGVADTQYF
>TRBV7-9|few|TRBJ2-5|.
TGTGCCAGCAGCTTAATGCAGGGACAAGAGACCCAGTACTTC
CASSLMQGQETQYF
>TRBV4-1|few|TRBJ2-7|TRBD2
TGCGCCAGCAGCCAACTAGCGGGATCCTACGAGCAGTACTTC
CASSQLAGSYEQYF
>TRBV30|few|TRBJ2-3|.
TGTGCCTGGAGTGTTGGAACGGTGGAGCAAGATACGCAGTATTTT
CAWSVGTVEQDTQYF
>TRBV27|.|TRBJ2-3|.
TGTGCCAGCAGTTTAGGGGCGTCTAGCACAGATACGCAGTATTTT
CASSLGASSTDTQYF
>TRBV5-1|.|TRBJ1-2|TRBD1
TGCGCCAGCAGCTCAGGGGGTTTAGATGGCTACACCTTC
CASSSGGLDGYTF
>TRBV5-6|few|TRBJ2-5|.
TGTGCCAGCAGCTTGGGACAGGGACTGGGCGAGACCCAGTACTTC
CASSLGQGLGETQYF
>TRBV28|.|TRBJ2-7|TRBD1
TGTGCCACCCTAGGACAGGGGGGTGTGACGTACTTC
CATLGQGGVTYF
>TRBV4-1|once|TRBJ1-5|.
TGCGCCAGCAGCCAAGAATCCCCGGACACCCTCGGGAATCAGCCCCAGCATTTT
CASSQESPDTLGNQPQHF
>TRBV9|.|TRBJ2-1|.
TGTGCCAGCAGCGTAGGGGCAGGTCCGAATGAGCAGTTCTTC
CASSVGAGPNEQFF
>TRBV9|.|TRBJ2-3|.
TGTGCCAGCAGCCGAACAACAGATACGCAGTATTTT
CASSRTTDTQYF